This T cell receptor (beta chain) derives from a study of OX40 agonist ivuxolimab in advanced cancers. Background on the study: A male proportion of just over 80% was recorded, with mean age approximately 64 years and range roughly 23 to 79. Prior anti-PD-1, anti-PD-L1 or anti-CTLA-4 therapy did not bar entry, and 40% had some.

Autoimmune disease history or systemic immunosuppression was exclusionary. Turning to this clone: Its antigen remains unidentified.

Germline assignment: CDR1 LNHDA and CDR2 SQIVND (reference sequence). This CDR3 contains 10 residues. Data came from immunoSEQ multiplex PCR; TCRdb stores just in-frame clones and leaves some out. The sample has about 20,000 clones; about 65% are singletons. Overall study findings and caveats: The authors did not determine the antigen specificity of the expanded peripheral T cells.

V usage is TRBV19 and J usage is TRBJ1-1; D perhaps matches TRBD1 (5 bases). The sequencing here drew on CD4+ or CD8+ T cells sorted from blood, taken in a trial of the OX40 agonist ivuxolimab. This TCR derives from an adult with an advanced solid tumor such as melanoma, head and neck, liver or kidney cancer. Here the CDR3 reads CITGDTEAFF. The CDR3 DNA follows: TGTATCACGGGGGACACTGAAGCTTTCTTT.